This is a list of T cell receptor beta chains from one sample in a study of T cell repertoires in cytomegalovirus infection. Each CDR3 protein is one row after TCRdb ran MiXCR on the reads. The sample lists under 100,000 distinct CDR3 sequences; more than 3% were seen once. The material sequenced was PBMCs. The receptor source for this set is a human donor in good health (CMV status not recorded). Some clones in this sample may be carry-over from other donors' samples. CDR3s include the opening cysteine and the closing phenylalanine or tryptophan. Rows give clone size only sometimes, using once, few, many, or a class for an expanded clone.

clone_size,v_call,cdr3_aa
many,TRBV12-3/TRBV12-4,CASRLSGNPPQHF
many,TRBV7-8,CASSRHGQEAFF
many,TRBV29-1,CSGSTGAKNIQYF
many,TRBV7-2,CASSGGTSGSLNEQFF
many,TRBV7-2,CASSLKLAGPHSGANVLTF
many,TRBV15,CATSRDQGMRTNEKLFF
many,TRBV19,CASSIISGQGANSPLHF
many,TRBV14,CASSQAQGVIGEKLFF
many,TRBV6-1,CASSSGESRGEQYF
many,TRBV7-6,CASSLGGRSSGNTIYF
many,TRBV28,CASSPNPWTGNTEAFF
many,TRBV7-8,CASSLTPGQYSNQPQHF
many,TRBV6-6,CASNYRSSYNSPLHF
.,TRBV6-2/TRBV6-3,CASSPVAGGPYNEQFF
many,TRBV20-1,CSARDPGWNEQFF
many,TRBV7-2,CASSLGSGLAGADTQYF